The subject of this entry is one TCR beta chain. Its antigen is as yet unknown. The stimulus was an HIV-1 Gag 15-mer peptide pool, about 1 ug/peptide/mL. Memory cells lacking CD40L and CD69 with high CD45RO were sorted. Anti-CD28/CD49d costimulation, CD40-blocking antibody and enfuvirtide were given to CD8-depleted PBMCs for 18 hours. The libraries were made with immunoSEQ version 4 in survey mode. Template was genomic DNA at 10 ng/uL, with up to 1 ug used per sample. Assay: immunoSEQ multiplex PCR; the TCRdb copy retains only in-frame clones and omits some. The table has 25,000 to 40,000 clones, 65% to 90% seen once. The sample comes from a study of persistence of HIV-infected CD4 T cells. Overall study results and limits: TCRbeta richness was lower in CMV- and Gag-responding cells than in anti-CD3/anti-CD28-responding cells.

This CDR3 is 18 amino acids long. Trimming stripped 3 bases from V and 0 bases from J, with 21 bases between. CDR1 is SGDLS and CDR2 is YYNGEE in the germline V gene. The starting material was CD4+ T cells sorted from PBMCs after roughly 19-hour stimulation, obtained from a patient who received antiretroviral therapy. This TCR derives from an adult woman with HIV who was CMV-seropositive. The chain has TRBV9 and TRBJ1-2, with unresolved D. The CDR3 loop reads CASSDTTPGWQANYGYTF. Here the CDR3 DNA reads TGTGCCAGCAGCGATACCACACCGGGATGGCAAGCTAACTATGGCTACACCTTC.